This T cell receptor beta chain was sequenced during a study of T cell changes during pregnancy in multiple sclerosis. The repertoire was sequenced with immunoSEQ multiplex PCR; TCRdb's copy has only in-frame clones and lacks some. Of more than 35,000 clones in the sample, 88% were seen once. V shed 3 bases, J shed 2 bases, and the junction held 4 bases outside the gene matches. The CDR3 covers 14 residues. Germline V lookup: CDR1 MNHEY, CDR2 SMNVEV (reference sequence). Here the sequenced sample was CD8+ T cells from peripheral blood mononuclear cells, taken after pregnancy. The chain has TRBV27 and TRBJ2-7; 7 bases line up with TRBD2. The TCR was taken from a female donor in good health, enrolled as a control in a pregnancy study. The CDR3: CASSFGAGAYEQYF. The CDR3 DNA reads TGTGCCAGCAGTTTTGGGGCGGGGGCCTACGAGCAGTACTTC.